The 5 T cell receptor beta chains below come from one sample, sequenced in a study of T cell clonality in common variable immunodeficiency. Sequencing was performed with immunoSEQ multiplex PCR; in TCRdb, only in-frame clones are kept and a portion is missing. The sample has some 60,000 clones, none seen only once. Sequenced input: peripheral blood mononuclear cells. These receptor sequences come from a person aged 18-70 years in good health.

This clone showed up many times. This chain's CDR3 is CASSLSQGANYGYTF. CDR3 bases read: TGTGCCAGCAGCTTATCTCAGGGGGCTAACTATGGC. This chain links TRBV7-8 with TRBJ1-2; 7 nucleotides match TRBD1. Read sequence stops 3 residues before the CDR3 end, and the germline J gene provides the missing end. CDR1 SGHVS and CDR2 FQNEAQ come from the germline V gene. This CDR3 has 15 amino acids. Unmatched junction bases numbered 3, after V lost 2 bases and J lost 0 bases.

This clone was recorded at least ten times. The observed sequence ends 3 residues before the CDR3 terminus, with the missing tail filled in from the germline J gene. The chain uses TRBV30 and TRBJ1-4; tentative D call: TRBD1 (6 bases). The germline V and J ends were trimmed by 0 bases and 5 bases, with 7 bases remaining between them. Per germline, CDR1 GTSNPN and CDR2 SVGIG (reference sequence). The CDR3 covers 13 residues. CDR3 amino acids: CAWSVGTNEKLFF. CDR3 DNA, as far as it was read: TGTGCCTGGAGTGTAGGGACAAATGAAAAA.

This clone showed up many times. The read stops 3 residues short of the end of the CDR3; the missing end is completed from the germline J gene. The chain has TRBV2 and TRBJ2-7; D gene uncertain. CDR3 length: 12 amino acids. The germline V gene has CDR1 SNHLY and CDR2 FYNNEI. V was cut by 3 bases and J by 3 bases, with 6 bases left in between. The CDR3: CASSEGVYEQYF. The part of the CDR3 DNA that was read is TGTGCCAGCAGTGAGGGCGTCTACGAG.

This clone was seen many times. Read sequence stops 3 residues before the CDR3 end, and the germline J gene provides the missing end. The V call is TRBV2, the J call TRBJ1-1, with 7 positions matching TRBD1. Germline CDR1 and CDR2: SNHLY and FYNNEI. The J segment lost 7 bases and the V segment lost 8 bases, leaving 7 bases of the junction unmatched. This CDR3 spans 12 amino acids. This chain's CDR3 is CASWEGAGEAFF. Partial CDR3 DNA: TGTGCCAGCTGGGAGGGGGCGGGTGAA.

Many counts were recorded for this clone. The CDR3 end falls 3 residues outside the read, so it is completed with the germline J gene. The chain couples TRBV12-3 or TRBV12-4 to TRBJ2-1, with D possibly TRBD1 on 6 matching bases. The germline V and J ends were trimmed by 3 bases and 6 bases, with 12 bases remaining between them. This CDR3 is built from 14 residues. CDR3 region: CASSFRTARNEQFF. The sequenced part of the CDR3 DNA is TGTGCCAGCAGTTTCCGGACAGCACGCAATGAG.